This TCR beta chain was identified in a study of metastatic and nonmetastatic thyroid tumors. Patients were all untreated before their thyroid surgery. Using MiXCR, TCRdb re-called clones from the PCR reads. The table records about 18,000 clones, around a third of them present only once. This CDR3 is built from 14 residues. With 4 bases clipped from V and 1 base from J, the junction kept 3 bases outside the gene matches. Germline loops: CDR1 SGHRS, CDR2 YFSETQ. This clone was observed at least ten times. This sequence was found in a male donor with papillary thyroid cancer or a benign thyroid nodule (not recorded which). Some clones in this sample may be carry-over from other donors' samples. V usage is TRBV5-1 and J usage is TRBJ1-1, with 8 bases matching TRBD1. Sequencing used tumor tissue. The CDR3 region is CASSPGTGNTEAFF. The CDR3 bases are TGCGCCAGCAGCCCCGGGACAGGGAACACTGAAGCTTTCTTT.